This entry lists 26 T cell receptor beta chains sequenced from one sample in a study of CD8 T cells in ankylosing spondylitis. Each CDR3 protein is one row after TCRdb ran MiXCR on the 5' RACE reads. This sample has about 360,000 distinct CDR3 sequences, with roughly 15% found just once. The material sequenced was blood, either unsorted or a sorted T cell fraction (not recorded which). The source is a male donor with ankylosing spondylitis or in good health (not recorded which).

The V and J genes are TRBV30 and TRBJ1-4; D is uncertain. This CDR3 contains 14 residues. CDR1 GTSNPN and CDR2 SVGIG come from the germline V gene (reference sequence). V was trimmed by 5 bases and J by 3 bases, leaving 13 bases between them. As DNA, the CDR3 is TGTGCCTGGGGGCCTCGGGGAGCTAATGAAAAACTGTTTTTT. It codes for CAWGPRGANEKLFF.

This clonotype appeared a few times. The chain recombines TRBV4-1 with TRBJ2-7, with TRBD2 identical over 10 bases. The CDR3 is 15 residues long. J gave up 3 bases and V 2 bases, and 4 bases lay outside the gene matches. CDR1 is MGHRA, CDR2 YSYEKL, per germline. The CDR3 region is CASSQPTSGNYEQYF. In DNA, the CDR3 is TGCGCCAGCAGCCAACCCACTAGCGGGAACTACGAGCAGTACTTC.

The chain couples TRBV2 to TRBJ1-2; tentatively, D is TRBD1 (5 bases). The germline gives CDR1 SNHLY, CDR2 FYNNEI. The length of the CDR3 is 14 residues. The germline V and J ends were trimmed by 5 bases and 4 bases, with 14 bases remaining between them. CDR3 sequence reads: CASSFQAGSYGYTF. The DNA for the CDR3 is TGTGCCAGCAGTTTCCAGGCAGGGTCCTATGGCTACACCTTC.

This clonotype has only a few counts. The V call is TRBV5-1, the J call TRBJ2-6; D is undetermined. V gave up 4 bases and J gave up 0 bases, with 11 bases separating them. Per the germline V gene, CDR1 is SGHRS and CDR2 is YFSETQ. The CDR3 consists of 16 residues. Here the CDR3 DNA reads TGCGCCAGCAGCAGAGACCCCCGCTCTGGGGCCAACGTCCTGACTTTC. Translated: CASSRDPRSGANVLTF.

This clonotype was found many times. The chain joins TRBV29-1 to TRBJ2-5; 10 bases agree with TRBD1. Germline loops: CDR1 SQVTM, CDR2 ANQGSEA. V dropped 7 bases and J dropped 2; count of bases not matched to a gene: 4. This CDR3 is 13 amino acids long. In DNA, the CDR3 is TGCAGCGCGGACAGGGGGAGGCAAGAGACCCAGTACTTC. This sequence encodes CSADRGRQETQYF.

This clonotype was detected only a few times. The rearrangement links TRBV5-1 to TRBJ2-1, with 7 bases that match TRBD1. The germline gives CDR1 SGHRS, CDR2 YFSETQ. This CDR3 contains 16 residues. V shed 6 bases and J 7 bases; nucleotides not matched to a gene: 16. CDR3 DNA sequence: TGCGCCAGCATCGTGGGGGAGACAGGGCATACGAATGAGCAGTTCTTC. Amino acids: CASIVGETGHTNEQFF. The complete variable domain, with remaining parts taken from reference TRBV5-1 and TRBJ2-1, reads KAGVTQTPRYLIKTRGQQVTLSCSPISGHRSVSWYQQTPGQGLQFLFEYFSETQRNKGNFPGRFSGRQFSNSRSEMNVSTLELGDSALYLCASIVGETGHTNEQFFGPGTRLTVL.

J is TRBJ2-3 and V is TRBV29-1, with TRBD1 identical over 8 bases. Trimming cost V 6 bases and J 1 base; bases outside gene matches: 9. CDR3 length: 15 amino acids. Germline V gene sequence: CDR1 SQVTM, CDR2 ANQGSEA. CDR3 protein: CSVYRGSGGTDTQYF. The CDR3 nucleotides are TGCAGCGTCTACAGGGGGTCGGGGGGCACAGATACGCAGTATTTT.

The chain uses TRBV18 and TRBJ1-1; TRBD1 is a possible D gene (6 bases). Trimming stripped 4 bases from V and 0 bases from J, with 12 bases between. CDR1 KGHSH and CDR2 LQKENI come from the germline V gene. The CDR3 is 15 residues long. The CDR3 sequence: CASSHTDSMNTEAFF. DNA of the CDR3: TGTGCCAGCTCACATACGGACAGCATGAACACTGAAGCTTTCTTT.

The table lists this clonotype with a few counts. This chain links TRBV12-3 or TRBV12-4 with TRBJ1-2; D not certain. The CDR3 spans 12 residues. Trimming removed 5 bases at V and 3 bases at J, with 7 bases between. CDR3 in amino acids: CASSDGDYGYTF. DNA for the CDR3: TGTGCCAGCAGTGACGGTGACTATGGCTACACCTTC.

A few counts support this clonotype. The rearrangement uses TRBV9 and TRBJ2-2; D gene unclear. Per the germline V gene, CDR1 is SGDLS and CDR2 is YYNGEE. This CDR3 has 15 amino acids. Trimming removed 0 bases from V and 3 bases from J, with 9 bases in between. The CDR3 DNA follows: TGTGCCAGCAGCGTAGCGAGAGCCTACACCGGGGAGCTGTTTTTT. Translated: CASSVARAYTGELFF.

For this clonotype: A single base separates this from a much larger clone, so it may be a read error. The gene calls are TRBV5-1 and TRBJ2-2; D call uncertain. Trimming cost V 6 bases and J 0 bases, with 9 bases left between them. The V gene's germline CDR1 is SGHRS and CDR2 YFSETQ. The CDR3 extends over 14 amino acids. CDR3 DNA sequence: TGCGCCAGCAAGACCAAACCGAACACCGGGGAGCTGTTTTTT. Protein: CASKTKPNTGELFF.

The genes are TRBV5-1 and TRBJ2-1, with D possibly being TRBD1 (5 bases). CDR1 and CDR2 (germline): SGHRS, YFSETQ. V was clipped by 7 bases and J by 10 bases, with 21 bases between them. The CDR3 runs to 14 residues. The CDR3 spells CASFLLPGKEEQFF. The DNA of the CDR3 is TGCGCCAGCTTTTTACTTCCAGGGAAAGAGGAGCAGTTCTTC.

The gene calls are TRBV7-8 and TRBJ2-3; TRBD2 agrees at 12 bases. V trimming: 5 bases; J trimming: 5 bases; junction bases outside the gene matches: 8. Germline CDR1 SGHVS, CDR2 FQNEAQ. This CDR3 spans 16 amino acids. The CDR3 DNA sequence: TGTGCCAGCAGCACCCTGACTAGCGGGAGAGGAGATACGCAGTATTTT. Protein product: CASSTLTSGRGDTQYF. Together with reference TRBV7-8 and TRBJ2-3, the CDR3 gives the full variable domain: GAGVSQSPRYKVAKRGQDVALRCDPISGHVSLFWYQQALGQGPEFLTYFQNEAQLDKSGLPSDRFFAERPEGSVSTLKIQRTQQEDSAVYLCASSTLTSGRGDTQYFGPGTRLTVL.

The table lists this clonotype with a few counts. This chain links TRBV6-1 with TRBJ1-5; tentatively, D is TRBD1 (5 bases). Germline CDR1 is MNHNS and CDR2 is SASEGT. This CDR3 comprises 14 residues. V was cut by 3 bases and J by 2 bases, with 8 bases left in between. CDR3 sequence (DNA): TGTGCCAGCAGTGACAGGGCCCGCAATCAGCCCCAGCATTTT. Translating it yields CASSDRARNQPQHF.

The V gene is TRBV5-1, the J gene TRBJ1-1; a possible D gene is TRBD1 (5 bases). Deletions cut 4 bases from V and 1 base from J, with 14 bases between. Germline CDR1 is SGHRS and CDR2 is YFSETQ. CDR3 size: 15 residues. The CDR3 loop reads CASSPGGTGNTEAFF. The CDR3 DNA follows: TGCGCCAGCAGCCCGGGGGGGACGGGGAACACTGAAGCTTTCTTT.

J is TRBJ2-3 and V is TRBV12-3 or TRBV12-4; the match to TRBD2 covers 8 bases. Trimming took 1 base from V and 4 from J; bases not matched to a gene: 7. The CDR3 runs to 16 residues. The CDR3 sequence is CASSLGTGGPADTQYF. CDR3 coding DNA: TGTGCCAGCAGTTTAGGGACGGGAGGGCCCGCAGATACGCAGTATTTT.

The rearrangement links TRBV29-1 to TRBJ2-5; unclear D gene. The CDR3 sequence is 16 residues long. In germline, CDR1 is SQVTM, CDR2 ANQGSEA. Between the trimmed V and J ends, which lost 3 bases and 2 bases, there was a span of 19 bases. CDR3 loop: CSVDRRTVADQETQYF. In nucleotides, the CDR3 is TGCAGCGTTGACAGAAGGACCGTTGCTGATCAAGAGACCCAGTACTTC.

This clonotype was detected many times. The V call is TRBV30, the J call TRBJ1-5, with D uncertain. CDR1 is GTSNPN and CDR2 is SVGIG in the germline V gene (reference sequence). CDR3 length: 13 residues. The V end lost 2 bases, the J end lost 2 bases, and 7 bases lay between the germline ends. For the CDR3, the DNA is TGTGCCTGGAGTAGCGGGGGCAATCAGCCCCAGCATTTT. It specifies CAWSSGGNQPQHF.

This clonotype turned up a few times. This chain uses TRBV14 with TRBJ2-5, with 7 bases lining up with TRBD2. V was clipped by 5 bases and J by 2 bases; unmatched bases: 11. This CDR3 contains 16 residues. CDR1 and CDR2 (germline): SGHDN, FVKESK. The CDR3 loop is CASSKKASGVQETQYF. Written as DNA, the CDR3 is TGTGCCAGCAGCAAAAAGGCTAGCGGAGTACAAGAGACCCAGTACTTC. Supplemented by reference TRBV14 and TRBJ2-5, the full variable domain reads EAGVTQFPSHSVIEKGQTVTLRCDPISGHDNLYWYRRVMGKEIKFLLHFVKESKQDESGMPNNRFLAERTGGTYSTLKVQPAELEDSGVYFCASSKKASGVQETQYFGPGTRLLVL.

This clonotype was recorded a few times. The rearrangement joins TRBV5-1 to TRBJ2-5, with a weak D call TRBD1 (6 bases). The CDR3 is made up of 14 amino acids. V lost 2 bases to trimming and J lost 2 bases, with 10 bases between them. Germline assignment: CDR1 SGHRS and CDR2 YFSETQ. CDR3 amino acids: CASSLTGKQETQYF. CDR3 coding DNA: TGCGCCAGCAGCTTAACAGGGAAACAAGAGACCCAGTACTTC.

The rearrangement links TRBV5-1 to TRBJ2-5; D is possibly TRBD1 (6 bases). The CDR3 spans 13 residues. V lost 4 bases to trimming and J lost 2 bases, with 9 bases between them. CDR1 is SGHRS, CDR2 YFSETQ, per germline. The chain's CDR3 is CASSRGQQETQYF. The CDR3 DNA sequence: TGCGCCAGCAGCCGAGGACAGCAAGAGACCCAGTACTTC. Full variable domain (outside the CDR3, taken from reference TRBV5-1 and TRBJ2-5): KAGVTQTPRYLIKTRGQQVTLSCSPISGHRSVSWYQQTPGQGLQFLFEYFSETQRNKGNFPGRFSGRQFSNSRSEMNVSTLELGDSALYLCASSRGQQETQYFGPGTRLLVL.

This clonotype was counted between two and nine times. The chain couples TRBV20-1 to TRBJ2-1; 7 nucleotides align to TRBD1. This CDR3 has 14 residues. CDR1 DFQATT and CDR2 SNEGSKA come from the germline V gene (reference sequence). J gave up 7 bases and V 5 bases, and 11 bases lay outside the gene matches. The CDR3 sequence is CSAPPSRGRNEQFF. CDR3 in DNA: TGCAGTGCTCCTCCGTCTAGGGGGCGTAATGAGCAGTTCTTC.

The V gene is TRBV5-1, the J gene TRBJ2-7, with D perhaps matching TRBD1 (7 bases). Trimming took 4 bases from V and 1 from J, leaving 21 bases between them. The CDR3 has 17 amino acids. Germline loops: CDR1 SGHRS, CDR2 YFSETQ. The DNA of the CDR3 is TGCGCCAGCAGCCGACTCCACTCCGCGGGACAGTCCTACGAGCAGTACTTC. This sequence encodes CASSRLHSAGQSYEQYF.

This clonotype has a handful of counts. J is TRBJ2-5 and V is TRBV20-1, with 16 bases that match TRBD2. Per germline, CDR1 DFQATT and CDR2 SNEGSKA (reference sequence). This CDR3 is built from 18 residues. The V segment lost 4 bases and the J segment 4 bases; nucleotides outside the gene matches: 12. The CDR3: CSAISGTSGRGPRETQYF. CDR3 nucleotides: TGCAGTGCTATTTCCGGGACTAGCGGGAGGGGTCCGCGAGAGACCCAGTACTTC.

The rearrangement joins TRBV5-6 to TRBJ2-3; 8 positions match TRBD1. The germline gives CDR1 SGHDT, CDR2 YYEEEE. J was trimmed by 0 bases and V by 7 bases; bases with no gene match: 10. The CDR3 is made up of 16 amino acids. The CDR3, as DNA: TGTGCCAGCCCCCTAGGACAGGGAGGTAGCACAGATACGCAGTATTTT. This gives the protein CASPLGQGGSTDTQYF.

J is TRBJ2-1 and V is TRBV6-1, with D maybe TRBD1 (6 bases). V shed 5 bases and J shed 0 bases, with 8 bases lying between them. CDR3 length: 14 residues. Germline CDR1 reads MNHNS; CDR2 reads SASEGT. As DNA, the CDR3 is TGTGCCAGCAGTCGGGACACCTCCTACAATGAGCAGTTCTTC. It encodes CASSRDTSYNEQFF.